Listed below are T cell receptor beta chains from one sample, sequenced in a study of CD8 T cells in ankylosing spondylitis. Via MiXCR, TCRdb re-called the 5' RACE reads, giving one row per CDR3 protein. The sample holds about 360,000 distinct CDR3 sequences; 20% to 25% are singletons and the top ten take around 14%. The sequencing sample was made of blood, either unsorted or a sorted T cell fraction (not recorded which). These receptors all come from a male donor with ankylosing spondylitis or in good health (not recorded which). CDR3s include the opening cysteine and the closing phenylalanine or tryptophan. Each record gives: V gene, CDR3 length, D gene, J gene, clone size, CDR3 DNA, CDR3 protein. D genes are given only for firm matches. The listing skips clone size in some rows; elsewhere it reads once, few, many or a size class.

TRBV29-1	12	NA	TRBJ1-2	few	TGCAGCGTTGAAGGCAGGAACTATGGCTACACCTTC	CSVEGRNYGYTF
TRBV2	18	TRBD1	TRBJ2-1	few	TGTGCCAGCAGCGATGATGGGGACAGGGTTCCTAACTCCAATGAGCAGTTCTTC	CASSDDGDRVPNSNEQFF
TRBV15	12	NA	TRBJ2-7	few	TGTGCCCTTCCAGAGGGCTCCCACGAGCAGTACTTC	CALPEGSHEQYF
TRBV7-9	15	TRBD2	TRBJ2-7	once	TGTGCCAGCAGCCAACTAGCGGGGGCCTACTACGAGCAGTACTTC	CASSQLAGAYYEQYF
TRBV5-1	11	NA	TRBJ2-2	many	TGCGCCAGCAGGCTCACCGGGGAGCTGTTTTTT	CASRLTGELFF
TRBV12-3/TRBV12-4	14	NA	TRBJ2-5	NA	TGTGCCAGCAGTGCTCCGGGACATAAAGAGACCCAGTACTTC	CASSAPGHKETQYF
TRBV9	15	NA	TRBJ2-7	few	TGTGCCAGCAGCGTAGAGGCGCATAGATCCTACGAGCAGTACTTC	CASSVEAHRSYEQYF
TRBV24-1	17	TRBD1	TRBJ2-1	NA	TGTGCCACCAGTGACCAAGCAACGACAGGGTCCTACAATGAGCAGTTCTTC	CATSDQATTGSYNEQFF
TRBV3-1	20	NA	TRBJ2-7	NA	TGTGCCAGCTGCCAAGCCCGAGGCTTCAGAGGTCCCAGGGAACTCTACGAGCAGTACTTC	CASCQARGFRGPRELYEQYF
TRBV27	17	NA	TRBJ2-3	few	TGTGCCAGCAGTGCAACCGGGGCAGCAAGAGGCACAGATACGCAGTATTTT	CASSATGAARGTDTQYF
TRBV2	14	TRBD1	TRBJ2-7	NA	TGTGCCAGCTTCACCGGGACAGGGGGCTACGAGCAGTACTTC	CASFTGTGGYEQYF
TRBV29-1	12	NA	TRBJ2-7	NA	TGCAGCGTTCCTACAGGGTTGGACGAGCAGTACTTC	CSVPTGLDEQYF
TRBV5-1	14	NA	TRBJ2-2	NA	TGCGCCAGCAGCTTGGTCTCGGCAGGCGGGGAGCTGTTTTTT	CASSLVSAGGELFF
TRBV11-2	14	NA	TRBJ1-1	few	TGTGCCAGCAGCTTAGACACCTTGAACACTGAAGCTTTCTTT	CASSLDTLNTEAFF
TRBV12-3/TRBV12-4	15	NA	TRBJ2-2	few	TGTGCCAGCAGTTCCCCACCTCAGGGTACCGGGGAGCTGTTTTTT	CASSSPPQGTGELFF
TRBV3-1	13	NA	TRBJ2-7	NA	TGTGCCAGCAGCCAAGACGTGGCCTACGAGCAGTACTTC	CASSQDVAYEQYF
TRBV7-2	16	NA	TRBJ2-5	few	TGTGCCAGCAGCTTAGTGACTCCCCAGGGAACAGAGACCCAGTACTTC	CASSLVTPQGTETQYF
TRBV20-1	14	TRBD1	TRBJ2-1	few	TGCAGTGCGGAAGACAGGGTCTCCTACAATGAGCAGTTCTTC	CSAEDRVSYNEQFF
TRBV10-3	11	TRBD1	TRBJ1-1	few	TGTGCCATCGGGGGACAGACTGAAGCTTTCTTT	CAIGGQTEAFF
TRBV4-1	13	NA	TRBJ2-1	NA	TGCGCCAGCAGCCAAGAGTCGGGGAGTGAGCAGTTCTTC	CASSQESGSEQFF
TRBV28	16	TRBD1	TRBJ2-3	NA	TGTGCCAGCAGTTCCCCGAGACAGGGGGCTACAGATACGCAGTATTTT	CASSSPRQGATDTQYF
TRBV20-1	15	TRBD1	TRBJ2-7	NA	TGCAGTGCTGCAATCCGGGACAGGCCTTCCTACGAGCAGTACTTC	CSAAIRDRPSYEQYF
TRBV7-2	15	TRBD2	TRBJ2-7	many	TGTGCCAGCAGCTTAGAAGGCGGGGGCTCCTACGAGCAGTACTTC	CASSLEGGGSYEQYF
TRBV30	13	NA	TRBJ1-6	few	TGTGCCTGGGCTGGGGCCCGAGTTTTACCCCTCCACTTT	CAWAGARVLPLHF
TRBV20-1	12	NA	TRBJ2-7	many	TGCAGTGCTAGAGGGGGATCCTACGAGCAGTACTTC	CSARGGSYEQYF
TRBV10-3	16	TRBD2	TRBJ2-1	NA	TGTGCCATCAGTGACGAAGGACTAGCGGGTTACAATGAGCAGTTCTTC	CAISDEGLAGYNEQFF
TRBV19	15	TRBD1	TRBJ2-3	few	TGTGCCAGTAGTACATGGACAGGGGGGACAGATACGCAGTATTTT	CASSTWTGGTDTQYF
TRBV29-1	15	TRBD1	TRBJ2-2	few	TGCAGCGTCATTGGGACAGGGGTGTACACCGGGGAGCTGTTTTTT	CSVIGTGVYTGELFF
TRBV4-2	14	NA	TRBJ2-1	NA	TGTGCCAGCAGCGCCCGGGACGACGACAATGAGCAGTTCTTC	CASSARDDDNEQFF